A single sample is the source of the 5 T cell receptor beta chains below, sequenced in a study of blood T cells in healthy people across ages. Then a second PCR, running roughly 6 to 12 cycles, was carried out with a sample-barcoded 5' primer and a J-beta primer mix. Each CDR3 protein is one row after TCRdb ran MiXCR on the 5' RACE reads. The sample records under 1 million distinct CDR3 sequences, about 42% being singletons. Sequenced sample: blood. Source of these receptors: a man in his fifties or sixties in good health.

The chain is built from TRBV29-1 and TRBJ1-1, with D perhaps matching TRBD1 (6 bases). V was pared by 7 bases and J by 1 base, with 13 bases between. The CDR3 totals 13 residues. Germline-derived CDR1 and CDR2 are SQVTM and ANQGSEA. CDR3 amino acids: CSGCRGGNTEAFF. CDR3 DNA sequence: TGCAGCGGCTGTAGGGGGGGGAACACTGAAGCTTTCTTT.

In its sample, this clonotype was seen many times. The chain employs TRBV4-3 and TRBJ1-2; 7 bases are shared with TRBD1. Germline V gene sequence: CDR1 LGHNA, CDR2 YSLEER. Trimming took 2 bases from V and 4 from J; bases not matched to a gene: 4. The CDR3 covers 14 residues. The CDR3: CASSQTTGSYGYTF. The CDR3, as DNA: TGCGCCAGCAGCCAAACGACAGGGAGCTATGGCTACACCTTC.

Written as DNA, the CDR3 is TGTGCCAGCACCAACGGGGGGGCCTACAATGAGCAGTTCTTC. Amino acids: CASTNGGAYNEQFF. V gene TRBV6-5 combines with J gene TRBJ2-1, with 8 bases aligning to TRBD2. V was clipped by 7 bases and J by 2 bases; unmatched bases: 4. This CDR3 is built from 14 residues. In germline, CDR1 is MNHEY, CDR2 SVGAGI.

The CDR3 here is CASYRGLNTEAFF. The CDR3 region has the DNA TGTGCCAGCTACAGGGGGCTGAACACTGAAGCTTTCTTT. The rearrangement links TRBV18 to TRBJ1-1; 9 positions agree with TRBD1. The length of the CDR3 is 13 residues. The germline V gene has CDR1 KGHSH and CDR2 LQKENI. J was trimmed by 0 bases and V by 7 bases; bases with no gene match: 0.

CDR3 DNA: TGCGCCAGCAGCTTGGATCCCAGGTTAGGCAATGAGCAGTTCTTC. Translation: CASSLDPRLGNEQFF. The V and J genes are TRBV5-1 and TRBJ2-1; D is unresolved. Trimming took 0 bases from V and 6 from J, leaving 13 bases between them. Germline assignment: CDR1 SGHRS and CDR2 YFSETQ. This CDR3 comprises 15 residues.